This T cell receptor beta chain was recovered during a study of Ad26.COV2.S vaccination and SARS-CoV-2 variants. Across the whole study: Donor got 5x10^10 or 1x10^11 viral particles of Ad26.COV2.S. Whole-study results and caveats: Substantial breadth was reported for post-vaccination spike-specific CD8+ and CD4+ T cells. It is possible that the TCR breadth and depth analyses underestimated the total T cell responses. It was vaccine recipients, not placebo recipients, who had the higher spike-specific TCR breadth.

As for treatment: 15 to 20 received Ad26.COV2.S at low or high dose, single or two shots; 5 received placebo; per-sample allocation not given. It was on day 63 after the first vaccine or placebo injection that samples were taken. Libraries were prepared by immunoSEQ multiplex PCR; TCRdb keeps only in-frame clonotypes and omits some of them. The sample shows 500,000 or so clones, nearly 90% of them seen only once. This clone has only a few counts. Antigen specificity is unknown. There are 16 residues in the CDR3. The ends were cut back, 0 bases at V and 8 bases at J, with 14 bases in the middle. Germline V gene lookup returns CDR1 LGHNA and CDR2 YSLEER.

The TCR comes from a person aged 18-60 years who received the Ad26.COV2.S COVID-19 vaccine or a placebo. The starting material was peripheral blood, obtained in a trial of Ad26.COV2.S vaccine versus placebo. This chain uses TRBV4-3 with TRBJ1-6, with D maybe TRBD1 (5 bases). The CDR3 DNA reads as TGCGCCAGCAGCCAAGATCTAGGGGAGGGTGATTCACCCCTCCACTTT. This sequence encodes CASSQDLGEGDSPLHF.